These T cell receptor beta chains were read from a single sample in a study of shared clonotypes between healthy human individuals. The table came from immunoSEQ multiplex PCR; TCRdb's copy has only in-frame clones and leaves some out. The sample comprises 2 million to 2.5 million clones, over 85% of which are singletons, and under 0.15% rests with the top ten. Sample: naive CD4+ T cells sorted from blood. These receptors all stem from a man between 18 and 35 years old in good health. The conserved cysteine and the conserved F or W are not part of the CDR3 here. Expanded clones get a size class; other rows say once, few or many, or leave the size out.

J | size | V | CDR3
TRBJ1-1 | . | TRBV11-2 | ASGSMLGEAF
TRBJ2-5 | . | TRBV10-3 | AISPGPGQSQETQY
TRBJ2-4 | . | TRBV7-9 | ASSPQGDKNIQY
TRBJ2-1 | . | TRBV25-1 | ASSDEGPSGQF
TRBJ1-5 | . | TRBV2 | ASSERGRGNQPQH
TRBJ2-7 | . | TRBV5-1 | ASSSDTIYEQY
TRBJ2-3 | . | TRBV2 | ASSEARSGQGAADTQY
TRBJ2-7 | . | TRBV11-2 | ASSARLAGGSYEQY
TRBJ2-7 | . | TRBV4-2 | ASSQGGTNYEQY
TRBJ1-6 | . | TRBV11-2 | ASSSQMRGSSPLH
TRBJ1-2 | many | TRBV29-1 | SVDPGSNYGYT
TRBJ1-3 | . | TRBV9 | ASSVLGVLGNTIY
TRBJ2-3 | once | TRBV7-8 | ASTIPARGGPDTQY
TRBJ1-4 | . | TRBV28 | ASSSGSTNEKLF
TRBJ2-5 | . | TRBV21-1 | ASSSPSPGGRETQY
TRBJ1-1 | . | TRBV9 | ASSVVDGGAGGMNTEAF
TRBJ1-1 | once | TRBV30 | AWSRGTEAF
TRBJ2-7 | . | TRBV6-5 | ASRPGQGSTYEQY
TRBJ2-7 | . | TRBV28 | ASRGEISYEQY
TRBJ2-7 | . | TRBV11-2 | ASSFLGQGRYEQY
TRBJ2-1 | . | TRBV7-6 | ASSRQGQGASYNEQF
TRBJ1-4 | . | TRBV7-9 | ASSAQYLRGLGEKLF
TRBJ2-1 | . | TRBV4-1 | ASSLGLAGVGYNEQF
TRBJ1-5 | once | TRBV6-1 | ASTDRGSNQPQH
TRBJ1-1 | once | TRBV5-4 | ASSLTDVNTEAF
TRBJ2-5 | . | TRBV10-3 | AISESIRGRDQETQY
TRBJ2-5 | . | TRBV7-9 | ASSAGRSSRRWGETQY
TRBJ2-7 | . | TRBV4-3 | ASSLGLGYEQY
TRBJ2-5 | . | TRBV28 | ASSFGDRETQY
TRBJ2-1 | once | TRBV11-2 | ASIPSLALYNEQF
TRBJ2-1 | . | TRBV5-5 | ASSQAGLEF